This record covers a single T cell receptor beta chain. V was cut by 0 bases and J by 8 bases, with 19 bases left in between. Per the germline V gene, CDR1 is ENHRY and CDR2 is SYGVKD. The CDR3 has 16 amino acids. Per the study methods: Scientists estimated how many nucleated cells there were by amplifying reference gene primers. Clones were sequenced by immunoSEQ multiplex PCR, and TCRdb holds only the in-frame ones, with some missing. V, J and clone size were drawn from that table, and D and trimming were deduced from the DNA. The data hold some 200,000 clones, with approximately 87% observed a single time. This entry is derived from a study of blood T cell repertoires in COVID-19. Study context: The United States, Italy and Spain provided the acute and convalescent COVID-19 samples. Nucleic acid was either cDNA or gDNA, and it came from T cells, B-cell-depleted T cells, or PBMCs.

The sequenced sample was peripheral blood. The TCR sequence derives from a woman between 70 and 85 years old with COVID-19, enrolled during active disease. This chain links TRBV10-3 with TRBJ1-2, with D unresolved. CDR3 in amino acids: CAISESGFSTGGGYTF. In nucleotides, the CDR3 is TGTGCCATCAGTGAGTCAGGGTTCTCGACCGGAGGGGGCTACACCTTC.